The 20 T cell receptor beta chains below come from one sample, sequenced in a study of blood T cells in healthy people across ages (dated by TCRdb to between 2015 and 2016). The library was made by 5' RACE. TCRdb records Illumina HiSeq 2500 as the sequencer. A second roughly 7 to 11 cycle PCR used a sample-barcoded 5' primer and a J-beta primer mix. The raw public data were reprocessed by TCRdb itself: fastp quality trimming at Q25, MiXCR clonotype calling, in-frame beta chains only. Entries that share a CDR3 protein sequence are merged under the most common genes and DNA. The sample table lists approximately 800,000 distinct CDR3 sequences, more than 45% of them with a count of one. The ten biggest clones cover approximately 20% of the sample. The sample comprised blood. The receptors stem from a man younger than 40 in good health.

This clonotype has only a few counts. The junction shows a germline mismatch at one end, possibly a read error. The chain links TRBV20-1 to TRBJ1-2; 7 positions agree with TRBD1. There are 13 residues in the CDR3. Per germline, CDR1 DFQATT and CDR2 SNEGSKA (reference sequence). CDR3 bases: TGCAGTGCTAGTAGTGGACAGGACTATGGTTACACCTTC. It codes for CSASSGQDYGYTF.

The V call is TRBV28, the J call TRBJ2-7, with 8 bases lining up with TRBD1. Germline loops: CDR1 MDHEN, CDR2 SYDVKM. The CDR3 covers 14 residues. The V and J ends lost 6 bases and 4 bases, in that order; junction bases with no gene match: 8. The DNA for the CDR3 is TGTGCCAGCAGGGAGGACAGGGCCTCGTACGAGCAGTACTTC. Translation gives CASREDRASYEQYF. Complete variable domain (other parts from reference TRBV28 and TRBJ2-7): DVKVTQSSRYLVKRTGEKVFLECVQDMDHENMFWYRQDPGLGLRLIYFSYDVKMKEKGDIPEGYSVSREKKERFSLILESASTNQTSMYLCASREDRASYEQYFGPGTRLTVT.

The V call is TRBV6-2 or TRBV6-3, the J call TRBJ1-1; D gene ambiguous. Trimming took 6 bases from V and 1 from J, leaving 9 bases between them. Germline V gene sequence: CDR1 MNHEY, CDR2 SVGEGT. The CDR3 runs 13 residues. The CDR3 DNA follows: TGTGCCAGCAGAGGACCGGCGAACACTGAAGCTTTCTTT. This gives the protein CASRGPANTEAFF.

V and J are TRBV7-6 and TRBJ1-2; TRBD1 is a possible D gene (6 bases). Trimming took off 4 bases at V and 6 bases at J, with 12 bases between the two ends. Germline V gene sequence: CDR1 SGHVS, CDR2 FNYEAQ. The CDR3 is made up of 13 amino acids. CDR3 residues: CASSSSTGNGYTF. For the CDR3, the DNA is TGTGCCAGCAGCTCGAGTACAGGGAATGGCTACACCTTC.

The chain couples TRBV9 to TRBJ2-1; 10 nucleotides agree with TRBD2. The CDR3 spans 17 residues. The V gene end was trimmed by 0 bases and the J gene end by 3 bases; junction bases not matched to a gene: 6. Germline V gene sequence: CDR1 SGDLS, CDR2 YYNGEE. In DNA, the CDR3 is TGTGCCAGCAGCGTAGGGCTTCTAGCGGGAGTCTACAATGAGCAGTTCTTC. As protein: CASSVGLLAGVYNEQFF.

The V gene is TRBV27, the J gene TRBJ2-3; either TRBD1 or TRBD2 may supply D (5 bases each). V was clipped by 8 bases and J by 0 bases, with 9 bases between them. Per germline, CDR1 MNHEY and CDR2 SMNVEV (reference sequence). The CDR3 is 13 residues long. The CDR3 region is CASGGASTDTQYF. The DNA of the CDR3 is TGTGCCAGCGGGGGAGCTAGCACAGATACGCAGTATTTT.

The chain has TRBV10-3 and TRBJ2-4; no clear D. The ends were cut back, 0 bases at V and 1 base at J, with 13 bases in the middle. Per germline, CDR1 ENHRY and CDR2 SYGVKD. This CDR3 region has 17 residues. CDR3 coding DNA: TGTGCCATCAGTGAGTCGGAGTGGGGTCTGGCCAAAAACATTCAGTACTTC. Protein sequence: CAISESEWGLAKNIQYF.

On this clonotype: At one of its ends the junction is not consistent with the germline gene, which may arise from a read error. The gene calls are TRBV6-5 and TRBJ2-3, with 7 bases aligning to TRBD1. The CDR3 has 15 amino acids. Germline lookup yields CDR1 MNHEY and CDR2 SVGAGI. The CDR3 region is CASKQPGQRTDTQYF. DNA of the CDR3: TGTGCCAGCAAACAACCGGGACAGCGCACGGATACGCAGTATTTT.

J is TRBJ2-7 and V is TRBV28; TRBD1 might be the D (5 bases). Trimming removed 11 bases from V and 0 bases from J, with 14 bases in between. Germline CDR1 is MDHEN and CDR2 is SYDVKM. The CDR3 consists of 13 residues. The DNA for the CDR3 is TGTGCCGGAAACAGGCGTAACTCCTACGAGCAGTACTTC. Its protein is CAGNRRNSYEQYF.

The chain recombines TRBV20-1 with TRBJ2-7; a possible D gene is TRBD2 (5 bases). Trimming cost V 0 bases and J 7 bases, with 13 bases left between them. The CDR3 has 13 amino acids. Germline V gene sequence: CDR1 DFQATT, CDR2 SNEGSKA (reference sequence). The CDR3 DNA sequence: TGCAGTGCTAGAGATAGCGTCGGTAATGAGCAGTACTTC. Protein product: CSARDSVGNEQYF.

About this clonotype: At one boundary the junction diverges from the germline segment, which might be a read error. The chain couples TRBV5-1 to TRBJ2-3, with TRBD2 as a possible D gene (5 bases). The germline V gene has CDR1 SGHRS and CDR2 YFSETQ. This CDR3 spans 15 amino acids. CDR3 bases: TGCGCCGGCAGCTTACTGGAGGTGGGTCCAGATACGCAGTATTTT. The encoded protein is CAGSLLEVGPDTQYF.

This rearrangement joins TRBV7-9 to TRBJ1-2, with D maybe TRBD1 (6 bases). Trimming cost V 4 bases and J 6 bases, with 9 bases left between them. CDR1 and CDR2 (germline): SEHNR, FQNEAQ (reference sequence). This CDR3 spans 12 amino acids. This CDR3 reads CASSSAGDGYTF. The CDR3 DNA reads TGTGCCAGCAGCTCCGCAGGGGATGGCTACACCTTC.

The chain links TRBV30 to TRBJ2-6, with no clear D. V lost 2 bases to trimming and J lost 0 bases, with 8 bases between them. CDR1 GTSNPN and CDR2 SVGIG come from the germline V gene (reference sequence). This CDR3 spans 15 amino acids. CDR3 sequence reads: CAWSPWTSGANVLTF. In DNA, the CDR3 is TGTGCCTGGAGTCCCTGGACCTCTGGGGCCAACGTCCTGACTTTC. Full variable domain (rest looked up from reference TRBV30 and TRBJ2-6): SQTIHQWPATLVQPVGSPLSLECTVEGTSNPNLYWYRQAAGRGLQLLFYSVGIGQISSEVPQNLSASRPQDRQFILSSKKLLLSDSGFYLCAWSPWTSGANVLTFGAGSRLTVL.

In its sample, this clonotype was seen a few times. The chain links TRBV29-1 to TRBJ1-2, with 8 bases aligning to TRBD1. The V segment lost 3 bases and the J segment 5 bases; nucleotides outside the gene matches: 8. CDR3 length: 14 amino acids. CDR1 is SQVTM and CDR2 is ANQGSEA in the germline V gene. The CDR3 DNA reads as TGCAGCGTTGAGGGGGGGAGACAGGGGTATGGCTACACCTTC. This gives the protein CSVEGGRQGYGYTF.

This clonotype turned up a few times. The rearrangement links TRBV6-6 to TRBJ2-7; 8 positions match TRBD2. With V trimmed by 6 bases and J by 6 bases, 7 bases remained unmatched. The CDR3 totals 13 residues. Looked up from germline, CDR1 is MNHNY and CDR2 is SVGAGI (reference sequence). The CDR3 reads CASSVEREFEQYF. DNA for the CDR3: TGTGCCAGCAGCGTAGAGCGGGAGTTCGAGCAGTACTTC.

The chain carries TRBV30 and TRBJ2-3; D perhaps matches TRBD2 (5 bases). The CDR3 spans 18 residues. The V and J ends lost 4 bases and 6 bases respectively, with 29 bases between them. In germline, CDR1 is GTSNPN, CDR2 SVGIG (reference sequence). CDR3 in amino acids: CAWTSSPHRDRVCDTQYF. In nucleotides, the CDR3 is TGTGCCTGGACAAGCTCCCCCCACCGGGATCGCGTGTGTGATACGCAGTATTTT.

This clonotype was counted only a few times. V gene TRBV20-1 combines with J gene TRBJ2-7, with TRBD2 matching 11 bases. Per germline, CDR1 DFQATT and CDR2 SNEGSKA (reference sequence). V lost 6 bases and J lost 4; bases outside the gene matches: 8. The CDR3 extends over 14 amino acids. This CDR3 is CSAGSGLAVYEQYF. CDR3 sequence (DNA): TGCAGTGCGGGCTCGGGACTAGCGGTTTACGAGCAGTACTTC.

This chain joins TRBV15 and TRBJ1-2, with 9 bases lining up with TRBD1. Unmatched junction bases numbered 2, after V lost 1 base and J lost 5 bases. Germline V gene sequence: CDR1 LNHNV, CDR2 YYDKDF (reference sequence). CDR3 length: 14 amino acids. The CDR3 region is CATSRVGTGYGYTF. For the CDR3, the DNA is TGTGCCACCAGCAGAGTAGGGACAGGGTATGGCTACACCTTC. Variable domain in full (rest from reference TRBV15 and TRBJ1-2): DAMVIQNPRYQVTQFGKPVTLSCSQTLNHNVMYWYQQKSSQAPKLLFHYYDKDFNNEADTPDNFQSRRPNTSFCFLDIRSPGLGDTAMYLCATSRVGTGYGYTFGSGTRLTVV.

As regards this clonotype: One end of the junction varies from germline; a read error may be responsible. CDR3 sequence: CATSDKTASYGQYF. The CDR3 coding sequence is TGTGCCACCAGTGATAAGACAGCTTCCTACGGGCAGTACTTC. The chain joins TRBV24-1 to TRBJ2-7; a weak D match, TRBD1 (5 bases). There are 14 residues in the CDR3. From germline, CDR1 is KGHDR and CDR2 SFDVKD.

This sequence joins TRBV10-3 and TRBJ1-1, with TRBD1 identical over 10 bases. Germline CDR1 ENHRY, CDR2 SYGVKD. J lost 3 bases, V lost 4 bases, and 2 bases had no gene match. This CDR3 spans 14 amino acids. CDR3 in DNA: TGTGCCATCAGTGGGACAGGGGGTCACACTGAAGCTTTCTTT. Its protein product is CAISGTGGHTEAFF.